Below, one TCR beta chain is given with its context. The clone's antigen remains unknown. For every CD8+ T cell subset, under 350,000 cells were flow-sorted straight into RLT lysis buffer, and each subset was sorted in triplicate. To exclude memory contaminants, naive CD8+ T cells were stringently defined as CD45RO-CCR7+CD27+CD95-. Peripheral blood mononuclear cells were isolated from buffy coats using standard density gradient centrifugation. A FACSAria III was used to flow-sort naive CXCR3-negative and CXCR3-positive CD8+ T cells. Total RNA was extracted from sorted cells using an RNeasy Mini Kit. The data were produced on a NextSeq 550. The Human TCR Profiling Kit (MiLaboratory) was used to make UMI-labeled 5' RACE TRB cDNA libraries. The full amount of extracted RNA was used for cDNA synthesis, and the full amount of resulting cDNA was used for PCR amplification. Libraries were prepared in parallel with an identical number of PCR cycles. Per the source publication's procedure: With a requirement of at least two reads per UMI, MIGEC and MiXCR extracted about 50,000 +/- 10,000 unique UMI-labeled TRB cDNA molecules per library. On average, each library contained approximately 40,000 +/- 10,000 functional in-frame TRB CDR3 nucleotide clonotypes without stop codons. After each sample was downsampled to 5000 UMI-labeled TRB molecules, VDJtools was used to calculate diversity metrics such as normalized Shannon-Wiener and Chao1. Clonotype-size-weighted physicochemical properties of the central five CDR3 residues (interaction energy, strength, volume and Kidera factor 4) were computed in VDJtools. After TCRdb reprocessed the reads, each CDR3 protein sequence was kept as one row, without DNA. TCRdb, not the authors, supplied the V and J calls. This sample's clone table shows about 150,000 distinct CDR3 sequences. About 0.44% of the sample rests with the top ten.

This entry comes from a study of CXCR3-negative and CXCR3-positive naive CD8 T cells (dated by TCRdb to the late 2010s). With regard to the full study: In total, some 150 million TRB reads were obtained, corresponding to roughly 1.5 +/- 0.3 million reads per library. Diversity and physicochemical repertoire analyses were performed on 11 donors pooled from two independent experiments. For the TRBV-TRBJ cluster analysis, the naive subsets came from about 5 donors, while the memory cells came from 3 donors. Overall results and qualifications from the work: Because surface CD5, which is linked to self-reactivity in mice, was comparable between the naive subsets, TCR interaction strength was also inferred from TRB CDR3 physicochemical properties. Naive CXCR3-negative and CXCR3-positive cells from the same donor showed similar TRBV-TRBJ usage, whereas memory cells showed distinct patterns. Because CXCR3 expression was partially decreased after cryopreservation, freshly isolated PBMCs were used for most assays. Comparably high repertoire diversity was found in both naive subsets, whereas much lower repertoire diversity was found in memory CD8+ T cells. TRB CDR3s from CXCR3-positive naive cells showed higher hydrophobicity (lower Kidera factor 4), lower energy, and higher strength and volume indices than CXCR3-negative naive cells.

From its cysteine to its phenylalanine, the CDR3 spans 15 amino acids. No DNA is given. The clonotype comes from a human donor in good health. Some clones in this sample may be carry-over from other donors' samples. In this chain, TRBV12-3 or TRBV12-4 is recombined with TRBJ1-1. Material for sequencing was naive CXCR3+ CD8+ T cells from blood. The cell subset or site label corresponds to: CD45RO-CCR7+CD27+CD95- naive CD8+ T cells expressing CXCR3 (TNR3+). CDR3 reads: CASSLTGFENTEAFF.